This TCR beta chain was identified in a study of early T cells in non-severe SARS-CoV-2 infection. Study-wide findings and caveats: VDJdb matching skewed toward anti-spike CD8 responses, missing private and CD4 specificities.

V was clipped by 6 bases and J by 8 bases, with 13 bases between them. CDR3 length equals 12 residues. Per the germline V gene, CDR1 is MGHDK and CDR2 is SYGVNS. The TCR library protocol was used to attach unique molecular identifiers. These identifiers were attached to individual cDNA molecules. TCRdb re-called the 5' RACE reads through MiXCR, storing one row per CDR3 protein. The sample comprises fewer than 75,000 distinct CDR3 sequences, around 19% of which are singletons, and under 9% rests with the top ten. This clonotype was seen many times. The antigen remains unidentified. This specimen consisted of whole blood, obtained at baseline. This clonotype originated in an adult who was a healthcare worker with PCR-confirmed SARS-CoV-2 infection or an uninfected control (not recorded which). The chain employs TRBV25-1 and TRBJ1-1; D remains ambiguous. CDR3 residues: CASSHPAGEAFF. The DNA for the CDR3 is TGTGCCAGCAGCCATCCGGCGGGAGAAGCTTTCTTT.